This T cell receptor beta chain was found in a study of neurological immune-mediated disorders. Notes on the study in general: On phylogenetic grouping, the repertoires of 18 of 34 multiple sclerosis patients fell within one related-CDR3 cluster, constituting a possible signature.

V lost 4 bases to trimming and J lost 15 bases; unmatched junction nucleotides: 4. There are 13 residues in the CDR3. Germline-derived CDR1 and CDR2 are SGHTA and FQGNSA. 5'RACE with 10-nucleotide random UMIs generated the cDNA. In TCRdb, the 5' RACE reads were re-called with MiXCR into one record per CDR3 protein. The sample contains about 58,000 distinct CDR3 sequences, about 2.5% of which appear only once. In regard to this clonotype: Its specificity is unknown.

Sequencing was performed on PBMCs. The chain has TRBV7-2 and TRBJ2-1; the match to TRBD2 covers 15 bases. The sequence was obtained from a man aged 45-65 years with multiple sclerosis. CDR3 amino acids: CASSSGLAGGPFF. Here the CDR3 DNA reads TGTGCCAGCAGCTCGGGACTAGCGGGGGGTCCGTTCTTC.